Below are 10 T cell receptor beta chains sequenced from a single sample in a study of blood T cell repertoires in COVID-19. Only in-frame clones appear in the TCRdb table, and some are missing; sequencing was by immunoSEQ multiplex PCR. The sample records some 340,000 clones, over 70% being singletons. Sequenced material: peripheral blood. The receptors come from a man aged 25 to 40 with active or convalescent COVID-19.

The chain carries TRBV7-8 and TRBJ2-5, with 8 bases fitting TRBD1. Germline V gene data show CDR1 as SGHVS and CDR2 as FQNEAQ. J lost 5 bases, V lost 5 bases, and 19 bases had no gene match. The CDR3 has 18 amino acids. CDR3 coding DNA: TGTGCCAGCAGCCCATTTTCAGGCGGACAGGGTCTCCGGGAGACCCAGTACTTC. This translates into CASSPFSGGQGLRETQYF. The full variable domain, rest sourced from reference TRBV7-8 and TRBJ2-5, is GAGVSQSPRYKVAKRGQDVALRCDPISGHVSLFWYQQALGQGPEFLTYFQNEAQLDKSGLPSDRFFAERPEGSVSTLKIQRTQQEDSAVYLCASSPFSGGQGLRETQYFGPGTRLLVL.

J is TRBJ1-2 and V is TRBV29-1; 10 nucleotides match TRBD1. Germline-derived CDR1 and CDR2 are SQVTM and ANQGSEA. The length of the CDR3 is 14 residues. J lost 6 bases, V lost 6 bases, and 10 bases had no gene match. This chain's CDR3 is CSVDTGTGVDGYTF. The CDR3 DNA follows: TGCAGCGTAGATACAGGGACAGGGGTGGATGGCTACACCTTC. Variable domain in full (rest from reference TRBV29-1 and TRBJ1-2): SAVISQKPSRDICQRGTSLTIQCQVDSQVTMMFWYRQQPGQSLTLIATANQGSEATYESGFVIDKFPISRPNLTFSTLTVSNMSPEDSSIYLCSVDTGTGVDGYTFGSGTRLTVV.

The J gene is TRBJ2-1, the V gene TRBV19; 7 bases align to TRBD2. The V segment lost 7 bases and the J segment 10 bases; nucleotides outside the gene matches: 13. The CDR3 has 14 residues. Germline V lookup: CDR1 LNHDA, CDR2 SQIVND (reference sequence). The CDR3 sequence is CASKHAGEAGEQFF. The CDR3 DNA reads TGTGCCAGTAAGCATGCGGGAGAGGCGGGAGAGCAGTTCTTC.

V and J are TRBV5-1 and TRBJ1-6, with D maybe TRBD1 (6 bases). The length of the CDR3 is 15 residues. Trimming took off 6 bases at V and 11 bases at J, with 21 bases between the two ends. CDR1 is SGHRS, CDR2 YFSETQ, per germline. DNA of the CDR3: TGCGCCAGCAAGTCGGCCCAGGGGACGGTCGCACCCCTCCACTTT. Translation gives CASKSAQGTVAPLHF.

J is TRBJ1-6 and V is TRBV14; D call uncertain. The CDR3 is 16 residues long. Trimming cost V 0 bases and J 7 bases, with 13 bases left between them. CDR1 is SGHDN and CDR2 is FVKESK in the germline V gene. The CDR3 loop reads CASSQEGRGGNSPLHF. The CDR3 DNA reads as TGTGCCAGCAGCCAAGAGGGCCGGGGTGGGAATTCACCCCTCCACTTT.

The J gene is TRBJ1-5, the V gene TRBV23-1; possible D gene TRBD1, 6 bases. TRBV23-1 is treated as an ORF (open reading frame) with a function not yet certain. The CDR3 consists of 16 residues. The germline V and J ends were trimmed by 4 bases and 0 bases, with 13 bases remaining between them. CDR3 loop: CASSPGTLYSNQPQHF. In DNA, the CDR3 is TGCGCCAGCAGTCCAGGGACACTTTATAGCAATCAGCCCCAGCATTTT.

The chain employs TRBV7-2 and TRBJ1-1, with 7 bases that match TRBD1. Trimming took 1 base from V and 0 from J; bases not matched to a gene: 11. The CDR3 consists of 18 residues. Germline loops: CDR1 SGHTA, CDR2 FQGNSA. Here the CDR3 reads CASSLVGQPLIVNTEAFF. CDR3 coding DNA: TGTGCCAGCAGCTTAGTGGGACAGCCCCTTATAGTGAACACTGAAGCTTTCTTT.

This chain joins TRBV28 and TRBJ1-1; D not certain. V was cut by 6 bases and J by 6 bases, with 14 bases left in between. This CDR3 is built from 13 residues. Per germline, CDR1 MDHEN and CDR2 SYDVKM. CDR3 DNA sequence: TGTGCCAGCAGGCCATTCGGTACGCCTGAAGCTTTCTTT. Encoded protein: CASRPFGTPEAFF.

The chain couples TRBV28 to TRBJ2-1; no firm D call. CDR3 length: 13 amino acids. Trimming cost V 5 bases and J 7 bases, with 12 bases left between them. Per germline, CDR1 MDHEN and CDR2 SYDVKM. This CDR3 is CASSPPGRNEQFF. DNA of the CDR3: TGTGCCAGCAGTCCCCCGGGTCGAAATGAGCAGTTCTTC. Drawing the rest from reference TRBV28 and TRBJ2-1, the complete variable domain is DVKVTQSSRYLVKRTGEKVFLECVQDMDHENMFWYRQDPGLGLRLIYFSYDVKMKEKGDIPEGYSVSREKKERFSLILESASTNQTSMYLCASSPPGRNEQFFGPGTRLTVL.

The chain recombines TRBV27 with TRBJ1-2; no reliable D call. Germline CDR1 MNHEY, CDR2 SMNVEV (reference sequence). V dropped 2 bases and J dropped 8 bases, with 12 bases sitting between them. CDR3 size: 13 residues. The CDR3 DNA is TGTGCCAGCAGTTTAATAGAGTCTCAAGGCTACACCTTC. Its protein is CASSLIESQGYTF.